The present T cell receptor (beta chain) was sequenced within a study of metastatic and nonmetastatic thyroid tumors. Study-wide context: The authors compared repertoires across blood and tumor or nodule tissue from malignant and benign thyroid patients.

In the original workflow: Using the CDR3 differences seen across clinicopathological groups, the authors built a distant-metastasis classifier for papillary thyroid cancer, which was meant to discriminate distant-metastatic patients. TCRdb reassembled clones from the PCR reads with MiXCR. TCRdb's processing, not the study's, gives the V and J calls here. This sample has under 25,000 clones; about 23% occur once, and the top ten carry roughly 7.7%. There are 13 residues in the CDR3. Germline-derived CDR1 and CDR2 are MNHNS and SASEGT. V lost 7 bases and J 0 bases, leaving 6 bases between the germline ends. This clone was seen more than once but under ten times. Every patient underwent thyroid surgery untreated.

The chain employs TRBV6-1 and TRBJ1-4, with no clear D. Input material: adjacent normal tissue. The TCR was taken from a female donor with papillary thyroid cancer or a benign thyroid nodule (not recorded which). Some clones in this sample may be carry-over from other donors' samples. The CDR3, as DNA: TGTGCCAGCATCTATGCAACTAATGAAAAACTGTTTTTT. The encoded protein is CASIYATNEKLFF.